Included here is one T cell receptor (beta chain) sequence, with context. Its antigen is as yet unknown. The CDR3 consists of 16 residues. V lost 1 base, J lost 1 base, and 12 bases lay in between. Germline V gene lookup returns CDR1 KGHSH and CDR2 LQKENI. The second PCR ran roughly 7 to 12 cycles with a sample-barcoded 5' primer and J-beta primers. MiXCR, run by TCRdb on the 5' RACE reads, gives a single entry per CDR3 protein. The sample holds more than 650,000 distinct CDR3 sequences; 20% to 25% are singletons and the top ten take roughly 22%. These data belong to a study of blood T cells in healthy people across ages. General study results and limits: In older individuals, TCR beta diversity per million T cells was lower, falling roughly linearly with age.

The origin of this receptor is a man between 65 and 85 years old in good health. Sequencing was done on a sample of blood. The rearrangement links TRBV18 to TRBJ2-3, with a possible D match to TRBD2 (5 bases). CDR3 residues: CASSPQLVLRTDTQYF. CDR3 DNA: TGTGCCAGCTCACCACAACTAGTCCTACGCACAGATACGCAGTATTTT.